These 32 T cell receptor beta chains originate from one sample sequenced in a study of T-cell reconstitution after alpha-beta-depleted transplantation in children. The TCRbeta library was prepared with unique molecular identifiers. TCRdb reprocessed the PCR reads with MiXCR, giving one entry per CDR3 protein. This table has some 640,000 distinct CDR3 sequences, approximately 15% appearing once. The starting material was PBMCs from the stem cell graft donor, obtained from the stem cell graft. Receptors originate from a human donor who donated a stem cell graft to a child with acute myeloid leukemia.

This clonotype has at least ten counts. The DNA is left out, because the CDR3 cannot be placed on it with certainty; the CDR3 is given as TCRdb lists it. The gene calls are TRBV6-5 and TRBJ1-1. Germline-derived CDR1 and CDR2 are MNHEY and SVGAGI. The CDR3 region is 14 residues in length, termini included. The CDR3 spells CASSTSDGNTEAFF.

The CDR3 loop reads CASHGGHNEQFF. The CDR3 coding sequence is TGTGCCAGCCACGGGGGCCACAATGAGCAGTTCTTC. The chain carries TRBV12-3 or TRBV12-4 and TRBJ2-1, with D possibly being TRBD1 or TRBD2 (6 bases each). This CDR3 contains 12 residues. Trimming left V 8 bases short and J 5 bases short, with 10 bases between.

The sample holds many counts of this clonotype. The chain recombines TRBV20-1 with TRBJ2-2; 7 bases agree with TRBD2. With 2 bases clipped from V and 1 base from J, the junction kept 4 bases outside the gene matches. Per germline, CDR1 DFQATT and CDR2 SNEGSKA (reference sequence). CDR3 size: 15 residues. DNA for the CDR3: TGCAGTGCTAGATCCCGGGGGGAGAACACCGGGGAGCTGTTTTTT. Encoded protein: CSARSRGENTGELFF.

This chain connects TRBV7-3 to TRBJ2-7; no firm D call. This CDR3 has 13 amino acids. Trimming cost V 4 bases and J 1 base, with 8 bases left between them. Germline-derived CDR1 and CDR2 are SGHTA and FQGTGA. The CDR3 protein is CASSYGKSYEQYF. CDR3 coding DNA: TGTGCCAGCAGCTATGGCAAGTCCTACGAGCAGTACTTC.

Many counts were recorded for this clonotype. The gene calls are TRBV20-1 and TRBJ1-3, with D maybe TRBD1 (6 bases). Trimming pared 6 bases from V and 4 bases from J, leaving 13 bases between. Germline CDR1 and CDR2: DFQATT and SNEGSKA (reference sequence). The length of the CDR3 is 13 residues. DNA for the CDR3: TGCAGTGCAGGGGGGGGGCTCGGAAACACCATATATTTT. Translation gives CSAGGGLGNTIYF.

This clonotype was seen repeatedly, ten times or more. The CDR3 here is CSAREATSEKGTQYF. CDR3 bases: TGCAGTGCTAGAGAAGCGACTAGCGAAAAGGGGACCCAGTACTTC. The chain couples TRBV20-1 to TRBJ2-5; 8 bases are a match to TRBD2. The germline CDR1 and CDR2 sequences are DFQATT and SNEGSKA (reference sequence). This CDR3 is 15 amino acids long. V shed 0 bases and J 7 bases; nucleotides not matched to a gene: 10.

This clonotype was found many times. V gene TRBV10-3 combines with J gene TRBJ2-7, with unresolved D. Germline CDR1 and CDR2: ENHRY and SYGVKD. This CDR3 contains 12 residues. Trimming pared 0 bases from V and 3 bases from J, leaving 3 bases between. This CDR3 reads CAISESIYEQYF. For the CDR3, the DNA is TGTGCCATCAGTGAGTCTATCTACGAGCAGTACTTC.

The sample holds many counts of this clonotype. This chain connects TRBV20-1 to TRBJ2-7, with a weak D call TRBD2 (6 bases). V lost 6 bases to trimming and J lost 2 bases, with 14 bases between them. Germline V CDR1 and CDR2: DFQATT, SNEGSKA (reference sequence). This CDR3 is 13 amino acids long. Here the CDR3 reads CSARDSKTYEQYF. In DNA form, the CDR3 reads TGCAGTGCCCGGGACTCGAAAACCTACGAGCAGTACTTC.

This clonotype was picked up one time. The chain is built from TRBV7-9 and TRBJ2-1, with 7 bases that match TRBD2. The trim removed 2 bases at V and 5 bases at J, leaving 9 bases unmatched. This CDR3 region has 16 residues. Germline values: CDR1 SEHNR, CDR2 FQNEAQ (reference sequence). The CDR3 loop is CASSLSSGVINNEQFF. CDR3 sequence (DNA): TGTGCCAGCAGCTTATCCAGCGGGGTGATTAACAATGAGCAGTTCTTC.

At least ten counts were recorded for this clonotype. One junction end disagrees with the germline gene, perhaps due to a read error. DNA of the CDR3: TGCAGCGTTGTAAGTGCTCGGAACACTCAAGCTTTCTTT. It yields the protein CSVVSARNTQAFF. The rearrangement uses TRBV29-1 and TRBJ1-1; D gene uncertain. Germline loops: CDR1 SQVTM, CDR2 ANQGSEA. This CDR3 region has 13 residues.

In its sample, this clonotype was seen many times. This chain joins TRBV5-6 and TRBJ1-1; D gene ambiguous. Germline V gene lookup returns CDR1 SGHDT and CDR2 YYEEEE. CDR3 length equals 15 residues. Trimming shortened V by 1 base and J by 0 bases, and 10 bases separated the two germline ends. The CDR3 loop reads CASSLLDSMNTEAFF. DNA for the CDR3: TGTGCCAGCAGCTTGTTGGACTCAATGAACACTGAAGCTTTCTTT.

The chain combines TRBV12-3 or TRBV12-4 with TRBJ2-5; 7 nucleotides align to TRBD2. This CDR3 region has 16 residues. V lost 1 base to trimming and J lost 5 bases; unmatched junction nucleotides: 10. CDR3 sequence (DNA): TGTGCCAGCAGTTTAGTGACTAGCCTGGGGGTGGAGACCCAGTACTTC. Amino acid sequence: CASSLVTSLGVETQYF.

This clonotype was detected many times. The chain employs TRBV5-1 and TRBJ2-7, with D unclear. Trimming stripped 0 bases from V and 6 bases from J, with 10 bases between. The CDR3 extends over 13 amino acids. From germline, CDR1 is SGHRS and CDR2 YFSETQ. The CDR3 sequence is CASSLGSSSEQYF. The CDR3 region has the DNA TGCGCCAGCAGCTTGGGCAGCTCTAGCGAGCAGTACTTC.

This clonotype was seen many times. The chain links TRBV6-5 to TRBJ1-2; D not certain. Germline loops: CDR1 MNHEY, CDR2 SVGAGI. The CDR3 runs 15 residues. Trimming removed 0 bases from V and 6 bases from J, with 14 bases in between. For the CDR3, the DNA is TGTGCCAGCAGTTACTCCGGGGAGGAGGAGGATGGCTACACCTTC. Protein sequence: CASSYSGEEEDGYTF.

V is TRBV7-2 and J is TRBJ1-2, with unresolved D. V lost 5 bases and J lost 1, with 11 bases in between. Germline-derived CDR1 and CDR2 are SGHTA and FQGNSA. CDR3 size: 14 residues. The CDR3 bases are TGTGCCAGCAGCCATAGGAGCAGTAACTATGGCTACACCTTC. It specifies CASSHRSSNYGYTF.

The chain couples TRBV20-1 to TRBJ2-5, with TRBD2 as a possible D gene (5 bases). The germline CDR1 and CDR2 sequences are DFQATT and SNEGSKA (reference sequence). Trimming removed 0 bases at V and 4 bases at J, with 18 bases between. The CDR3 runs 16 residues. CDR3 protein: CSARDRREGGGETQYF. The CDR3 DNA sequence: TGCAGTGCTAGAGATCGTCGAGAGGGCGGTGGAGAGACCCAGTACTTC.

About this clonotype itself: The CDR3 ends on some other residue instead of the conserved phenylalanine or tryptophan, so this is likely a read error. The chain joins TRBV24-1 to TRBJ2-1, with a tentative D call TRBD1 (5 bases). CDR3 size: 15 residues. Trimming removed 2 bases from V and 5 bases from J, with 12 bases in between. In germline, CDR1 is KGHDR, CDR2 SFDVKD. CDR3 loop: CATSDSWGRNNEQFS. The CDR3 DNA follows: TGTGCCACCAGTGATTCTTGGGGCAGAAACAATGAGCAGTTCTCC.

This clonotype appeared a few times. The chain couples TRBV4-1 to TRBJ1-1; perhaps TRBD1 as D (6 bases). V was cut by 0 bases and J by 4 bases, with 12 bases left in between. The germline V gene encodes CDR1 MGHRA and CDR2 YSYEKL. There are 15 residues in the CDR3. The CDR3 sequence: CASSQDPSGVTEAFF. CDR3 DNA sequence: TGCGCCAGCAGCCAAGATCCCTCAGGGGTCACTGAAGCTTTCTTT.

The chain links TRBV20-1 to TRBJ2-1; maybe TRBD2 (6 bases). Germline V gives CDR1 DFQATT, CDR2 SNEGSKA (reference sequence). The CDR3 sequence is 14 residues long. V was trimmed by 6 bases and J by 0 bases, leaving 12 bases between them. As DNA, the CDR3 is TGCAGTGCCGCCGGGGGAGACTCCTACAATGAGCAGTTCTTC. Its translation is CSAAGGDSYNEQFF.

Many counts were recorded for this clonotype. The chain uses TRBV20-1 and TRBJ2-7; 11 bases map to TRBD2. Looked up from germline, CDR1 is DFQATT and CDR2 is SNEGSKA (reference sequence). The CDR3 is made up of 16 amino acids. V lost 4 bases, J lost 0 bases, and 8 bases stayed unmatched. The CDR3 is CSAKTRTSGPSYEQYV. The CDR3, as DNA: TGCAGTGCTAAAACCCGGACTAGCGGGCCCTCCTACGAGCAGTACGTC.

The chain joins TRBV7-2 to TRBJ2-5; D possibly corresponds to TRBD2 (5 bases). The CDR3 sequence is 13 residues long. Germline lookup yields CDR1 SGHTA and CDR2 FQGNSA. Trimming removed 7 bases from V and 4 bases from J, with 13 bases in between. The CDR3 region is CASNPMGRETQYF. The DNA for the CDR3 is TGTGCCAGCAATCCCATGGGGAGAGAGACCCAGTACTTC.

This CDR3 reads CASSVQGARTGELFF. The CDR3 DNA follows: TGTGCCAGCAGTGTACAAGGGGCGCGAACCGGGGAGCTGTTTTTT. The V and J genes are TRBV6-1 and TRBJ2-2; D may be TRBD1 (5 bases). The CDR3 runs 15 residues. Germline V gives CDR1 MNHNS, CDR2 SASEGT. V lost 4 bases and J 5 bases, leaving 14 bases between the germline ends.

This clonotype was seen ten or more times. The rearrangement links TRBV12-3 or TRBV12-4 to TRBJ1-5; a possible D gene is TRBD1 (6 bases). This CDR3 comprises 15 residues. V was trimmed by 7 bases and J by 3 bases, leaving 16 bases between them. The CDR3 sequence: CASTFFGQLNQPQHF. DNA of the CDR3: TGTGCCAGCACCTTCTTCGGACAGCTCAATCAGCCCCAGCATTTT.

This clonotype came up a few times. The genes are TRBV6-5 and TRBJ1-1, with D unresolved. Germline assignment: CDR1 MNHEY and CDR2 SVGAGI. V was pared by 0 bases and J by 5 bases, with 7 bases between. The length of the CDR3 is 13 residues. The CDR3 sequence is CASSYSITTEAFF. The CDR3 bases are TGTGCCAGCAGTTACTCGATTACGACTGAAGCTTTCTTT.

The sample holds many counts of this clonotype. This chain joins TRBV6-2 or TRBV6-3 and TRBJ2-1, with D possibly matching TRBD2 (5 bases). The germline CDR1 and CDR2 sequences are MNHEY and SVGEGT. This CDR3 spans 16 amino acids. Between the trimmed V and J ends, which lost 1 base and 6 bases, there was a span of 16 bases. The CDR3, as DNA: TGTGCCAGCAGTTACTGGGCGGGCCGCACCCGCAATGAGCAGTTCTTC. Amino acid sequence: CASSYWAGRTRNEQFF.

About this clonotype: This may be a read error, as it is one base from a much larger clone. The J gene is TRBJ2-1, the V gene TRBV20-1; 10 bases align to TRBD1. Trimming took 0 bases from V and 2 from J; bases not matched to a gene: 4. The CDR3 totals 16 residues. Germline CDR1 is DFQATT and CDR2 is SNEGSKA (reference sequence). CDR3 amino acids: CSARESDRGAYNEQFF. CDR3 nucleotides: TGCAGTGCTAGAGAGTCGGACAGGGGGGCCTACAATGAGCAGTTCTTC.

As concerns this clonotype: A much larger clone is a single base away; this may be a read error. The chain has TRBV29-1 and TRBJ2-5; D remains ambiguous. The CDR3 is 11 amino acids. Per the germline V gene, CDR1 is SQVTM and CDR2 is ANQGSEA. CDR3 in DNA: TGCAGCGTTCGGCGGCAAGAGACCCTGTACTTC. This gives the protein CSVRRQETLYF.

This sequence joins TRBV12-3 or TRBV12-4 and TRBJ1-5, with TRBD1 matching over 10 bases. The CDR3 runs to 14 residues. The V segment lost 6 bases and the J segment 6 bases; nucleotides outside the gene matches: 5. The chain's CDR3 is CASSRGQGFQPQHF. The CDR3 DNA follows: TGTGCCAGCAGCCGGGGACAGGGGTTTCAGCCCCAGCATTTT.

This clonotype was seen repeatedly, ten times or more. V is TRBV29-1 and J is TRBJ2-7; 8 positions match TRBD1. V was pared by 6 bases and J by 3 bases, with 7 bases of the junction left unmatched. CDR3 size: 13 residues. Germline-derived CDR1 and CDR2 are SQVTM and ANQGSEA. The CDR3 region is CSVAETGVYEQYF. In DNA, the CDR3 is TGCAGCGTGGCCGAGACAGGGGTCTACGAGCAGTACTTC.

This clonotype was observed a few times. This sequence joins TRBV12-3 or TRBV12-4 and TRBJ2-1, with 8 nucleotides matching TRBD2. CDR3 length: 14 residues. V shed 6 bases and J 5 bases; nucleotides not matched to a gene: 6. As DNA, the CDR3 is TGTGCCAGCAGCCTAATGCGGGGGGACAATGAGCAGTTCTTC. It specifies CASSLMRGDNEQFF.

The chain uses TRBV5-4 and TRBJ2-1, with D unclear. CDR1 is SGHNT, CDR2 YYREEE, per germline (reference sequence). The CDR3 extends over 13 amino acids. The ends were cut back, 0 bases at V and 8 bases at J, with 9 bases in the middle. Here the CDR3 DNA reads TGTGCCAGCAGCTTGGGAGATTGGGATGAGCAGTTCTTC. The encoded protein is CASSLGDWDEQFF.

This clonotype was observed many times. The chain is built from TRBV20-1 and TRBJ2-1; D may be TRBD1 or TRBD2 (5 bases each). This CDR3 is 14 amino acids long. Germline lookup yields CDR1 DFQATT and CDR2 SNEGSKA (reference sequence). The germline V and J ends were trimmed by 3 bases and 8 bases, with 17 bases remaining between them. The chain's CDR3 is CSASEMRSGHEQFF. Here the CDR3 DNA reads TGCAGTGCTAGTGAGATGAGATCGGGGCATGAGCAGTTCTTC.